A selection of T cell receptor beta chains follows, all from one sample in a study of blood T cell repertoires in COVID-19. Profiled with immunoSEQ multiplex PCR; TCRdb holds only in-frame clones, not every one. This table has about 130,000 clones, about 75% appearing once. The source material was peripheral blood. The receptor source for this set is a man older than 75 with acute or convalescent COVID-19. CDR3s include the opening cysteine and the closing phenylalanine or tryptophan. Each record gives: D gene, V gene, CDR3 length, J gene, clone size, CDR3 protein, CDR3 DNA. A D gene is named only where the DNA matches it firmly. Clone size is given for some rows only: seen once, a few or many times, or a class if the clone is expanded.

>NA|TRBV18|14|TRBJ1-1|once
CASSSSTVNTEAFF
TGTGCCAGCTCATCCTCGACAGTGAACACTGAAGCTTTCTTT
>TRBD1|TRBV6-5|16|TRBJ2-7|NA
CASSYSKGTGNYEQYF
TGTGCCAGCAGTTACTCGAAGGGGACAGGAAATTACGAGCAGTACTTC
>NA|TRBV9|14|TRBJ2-4|NA
CASSDPLTKNIQYF
TGTGCCAGCAGCGATCCTCTAACCAAAAACATTCAGTACTTC
>NA|TRBV10-3|13|TRBJ1-4|NA
CAMASGLDEKLFF
TGTGCCATGGCGTCAGGGCTCGATGAAAAACTGTTTTTT
>TRBD2|TRBV19|15|TRBJ2-3|NA
CASSVRLAGTDTQYF
TGTGCCAGTAGTGTAAGACTAGCCGGCACAGATACGCAGTATTTT
>NA|TRBV3-1/TRBV3-2|13|TRBJ2-1|NA
CASSQALANEQFF
TGTGCCAGCAGCCAAGCACTAGCTAATGAGCAGTTCTTC
>TRBD1|TRBV11-2|17|TRBJ2-2|NA
CASSLGTRGRGTGELFF
TGTGCCAGCAGCTTAGGCACCAGGGGGCGCGGGACCGGGGAGCTGTTTTTT
>NA|TRBV18|14|TRBJ1-6|NA
CASSPDRGGSPLHF
TGTGCCAGCTCACCAGATAGGGGCGGTTCACCCCTCCACTTT
>TRBD1|TRBV7-3|15|TRBJ2-2|NA
CASSSTGTGIGELFF
TGTGCCAGCAGCTCCACCGGGACAGGGATTGGGGAGCTGTTTTTT
>NA|TRBV19|16|TRBJ1-5|NA
CASSPRDTVANQPQHF
TGTGCCAGTAGCCCGAGGGACACAGTTGCCAATCAGCCCCAGCATTTT
>TRBD1|TRBV18|16|TRBJ2-3|NA
CASSWTGVERADTQYF
TGTGCCAGCTCATGGACAGGGGTTGAAAGAGCGGATACGCAGTATTTT
>TRBD2|TRBV7-9|14|TRBJ2-1|NA
CASSWGLADNEQFF
TGTGCCAGCAGCTGGGGACTAGCGGACAATGAGCAGTTCTTC
>NA|TRBV2|15|TRBJ2-2|NA
CASTQRGGDTGELFF
TGTGCCAGCACCCAAAGGGGGGGGGACACCGGGGAGCTGTTTTTT
>NA|TRBV5-5|16|TRBJ1-6|few
CASSFYQRSNNSPLHF
TGTGCCAGCAGCTTTTACCAACGGAGTAATAATTCACCCCTCCACTTT
>NA|TRBV5-5|17|TRBJ2-1|NA
CASDRQPGGQLYNEQFF
TGTGCCAGCGACCGCCAGCCCGGGGGGCAGTTGTACAATGAGCAGTTCTTC
>NA|TRBV27|14|TRBJ1-6|NA
CASSFKQINSPLHF
TGTGCCAGCAGTTTTAAACAGATTAATTCACCCCTCCACTTT
>TRBD1|TRBV11-2|14|TRBJ1-6|NA
CASSQGQGVSPLHF
TGTGCCAGCAGCCAGGGACAGGGGGTCTCACCCCTCCACTTT
>NA|TRBV18|16|TRBJ2-1|NA
CASSPTRTRVDNEQFF
TGTGCCAGCTCACCAACCCGGACAAGGGTGGACAATGAGCAGTTCTTC
>NA|TRBV7-2|16|TRBJ1-1|once
CASSPGTGLRDTEAFF
TGTGCCAGCAGCCCAGGAACAGGGTTAAGGGACACTGAAGCTTTCTTT
>NA|TRBV6-5|12|TRBJ1-5|NA
CASILKGGGQHF
TGTGCCAGCATCCTAAAGGGAGGAGGACAGCATTTT
>TRBD1|TRBV5-1|15|TRBJ1-2|NA
CASSLGQGGKNGYTF
TGCGCCAGCAGCTTGGGGCAGGGGGGCAAGAATGGCTACACCTTC
>NA|TRBV5-4|13|TRBJ1-2|NA
CASSSDIRRGYTF
TGTGCCAGCAGCTCGGACATACGACGGGGCTACACCTTC
>NA|TRBV7-2|16|TRBJ1-6|NA
CASRTETHGYNSPLHF
TGTGCCAGCAGGACAGAAACCCATGGCTATAATTCACCCCTCCACTTT
>TRBD1|TRBV5-6|17|TRBJ2-7|many
CASSLNFGTETSYEQYF
TGTGCCAGCAGCTTGAATTTCGGGACAGAGACTTCCTACGAGCAGTACTTC
>NA|TRBV18|16|TRBJ2-7|NA
CASSPFAQAIAYEQYF
TGTGCCAGCTCACCATTTGCACAGGCGATCGCCTACGAGCAGTACTTC
>TRBD1|TRBV5-4|14|TRBJ1-1|NA
CASSPGQANTEAFF
TGTGCCAGCAGCCCGGGACAGGCGAACACTGAAGCTTTCTTT
>NA|TRBV15|15|TRBJ1-2|NA
CATSRDLADIHGYTF
TGTGCCACCAGCAGAGATTTGGCAGATATCCATGGCTACACCTTC
>TRBD1|TRBV7-9|15|TRBJ2-7|NA
CASSLGWDRSYEQYF
TGTGCCAGCAGCCTTGGGTGGGACAGGTCCTACGAGCAGTACTTC
>TRBD1|TRBV27|15|TRBJ1-6|NA
CASSLSGQGGSPLHF
TGTGCCAGCAGTTTATCTGGACAGGGCGGCTCACCCCTCCACTTT
>TRBD1|TRBV28|16|TRBJ2-2|NA
CASSLRQGAYTGELFF
TGTGCCAGCAGTCTCCGACAGGGGGCATACACCGGGGAGCTGTTTTTT
>NA|TRBV5-1|15|TRBJ2-3|NA
CASSLRTGNSDTQYF
TGCGCCAGCAGCTTGCGGACGGGGAATAGCGATACGCAGTATTTT
>TRBD1|TRBV5-1|14|TRBJ2-3|NA
CASSPRDRKNTQYF
TGCGCCAGCAGCCCCCGGGACAGGAAGAATACGCAGTATTTT
>TRBD2|TRBV9|21|TRBJ2-3|NA
CASSVSQGLAGGLGSTDTQYF
TGTGCCAGCAGCGTATCCCAGGGACTAGCGGGGGGACTAGGGAGCACAGATACGCAGTATTTT
>NA|TRBV10-3|16|TRBJ2-3|NA
CAISERDTGSTDTQYF
TGTGCCATCAGTGAGAGAGACACCGGTAGCACAGATACGCAGTATTTT
>NA|TRBV6-2/TRBV6-3|12|TRBJ2-7|NA
CASSKTDYEQYF
TGTGCCAGCAGTAAGACAGACTACGAGCAGTACTTC
>TRBD1|TRBV5-6|16|TRBJ1-2|NA
CASTSILGQTNYGYTF
TGTGCCAGCACCTCAATCTTGGGACAGACTAACTATGGCTACACCTTC
>NA|TRBV5-1|13|TRBJ2-7|NA
CASSPNTGYEQYF
TGCGCCAGCAGCCCGAATACAGGCTACGAGCAGTACTTC
>TRBD1|TRBV18|15|TRBJ1-1|NA
CASSPPTGGSREAFF
TGTGCCAGCTCACCACCGACAGGGGGGTCCCGGGAAGCTTTCTTT
>TRBD1|TRBV10-3|15|TRBJ2-5|NA
CAISETGTGKETQYF
TGTGCCATCAGTGAGACCGGGACAGGGAAAGAGACCCAGTACTTC
>NA|TRBV6-1|14|TRBJ2-3|few
CASSEPRRTDTQYF
TGTGCCAGCAGTGAACCTCGTCGCACAGATACGCAGTATTTT
>TRBD2|TRBV5-4|15|TRBJ2-5|once
CASSLGGQTSGTQYF
TGTGCCAGCAGCTTGGGGGGGCAGACTAGCGGGACCCAGTACTTC
>NA|TRBV3-1/TRBV3-2|18|TRBJ2-5|NA
CASSHLRSVGLTQETQYF
TGTGCCAGCAGCCATCTTAGATCGGTGGGACTTACTCAAGAGACCCAGTACTTC
>TRBD1|TRBV12-3/TRBV12-4|12|TRBJ1-1|once
CASSYPTGVAFF
TGTGCCAGCAGTTACCCGACAGGGGTAGCTTTCTTT
>NA|TRBV28|14|TRBJ2-7|NA
CASSGGTALLEQYF
TGTGCCAGCAGTGGGGGGACGGCTCTCCTCGAGCAGTACTTC
>NA|TRBV18|16|TRBJ2-7|many
CASSPPLSGAPYEQYF
TGTGCCAGCTCACCACCGCTTAGTGGTGCTCCCTACGAGCAGTACTTC
>NA|TRBV6-5|13|TRBJ2-7|NA
CAIRDREFDEQYF
TGTGCGATAAGAGATCGGGAATTCGACGAGCAGTACTTC
>TRBD1|TRBV6-1|14|TRBJ1-1|NA
CASSEQGAITEAFF
TGTGCCAGCAGTGAACAGGGGGCTATCACTGAAGCTTTCTTT
>NA|TRBV6-5|14|TRBJ1-1|once
CASSLRGVGTEAFF
TGTGCCAGCAGCTTACGGGGGGTGGGCACTGAAGCTTTCTTT
>NA|TRBV20-1|11|TRBJ1-1|NA
CSARLETEAFF
TGCAGTGCTCGTTTGGAGACTGAAGCTTTCTTT
>TRBD1|TRBV7-9|15|TRBJ2-2|few
CASSPRDRGTGELFF
TGTGCCAGCAGCCCCCGGGACAGGGGGACCGGGGAGCTGTTTTTT
>NA|TRBV7-8|15|TRBJ2-5|NA
CASSPRTDPGGTQYF
TGTGCCAGCAGCCCAAGGACAGACCCAGGCGGGACCCAGTACTTC
>NA|TRBV5-5|14|TRBJ2-7|NA
CASSVTSGTYEQYF
TGTGCCAGCAGCGTGACTAGTGGTACCTACGAGCAGTACTTC
>NA|TRBV18|14|TRBJ2-1|NA
CASSYDRQVDEQFF
TGTGCCAGCTCATACGACAGGCAAGTCGATGAGCAGTTCTTC
>NA|TRBV7-2|15|TRBJ1-5|NA
CASSLGDTGNQPQHF
TGTGCCAGCAGCTTAGGGGACACGGGCAATCAGCCCCAGCATTTT
>NA|TRBV19|20|TRBJ1-1|NA
CASSNRGTAAEFYMNTEAFF
TGTGCCAGTAGTAACCGGGGGACTGCCGCCGAGTTCTACATGAACACTGAAGCTTTCTTT
>NA|TRBV27|16|TRBJ2-7|NA
CASSAFYIREPHEQYF
TGTGCCAGCAGTGCCTTTTATATCAGGGAACCTCACGAGCAGTACTTC